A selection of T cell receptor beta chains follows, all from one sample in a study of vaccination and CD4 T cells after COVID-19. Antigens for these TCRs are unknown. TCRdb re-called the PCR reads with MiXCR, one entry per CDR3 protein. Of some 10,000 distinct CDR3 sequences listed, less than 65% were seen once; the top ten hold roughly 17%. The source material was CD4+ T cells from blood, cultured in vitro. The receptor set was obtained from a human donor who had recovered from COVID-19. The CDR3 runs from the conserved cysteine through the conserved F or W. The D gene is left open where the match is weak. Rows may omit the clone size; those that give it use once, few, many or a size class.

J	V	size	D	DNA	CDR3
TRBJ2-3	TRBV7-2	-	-	TGTGCCAGCAGCTTAATCCGAGATACGCAGTATTTT	CASSLIRDTQYF
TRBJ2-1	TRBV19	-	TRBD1	TGTGCCAGTAGTATACCGGGACAGGCGTACAATGAGCAGTTCTTC	CASSIPGQAYNEQFF
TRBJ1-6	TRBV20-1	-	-	TGCAGTGCTAGATGGGGGGGTCAGAATTCACCCCTCCACTTT	CSARWGGQNSPLHF
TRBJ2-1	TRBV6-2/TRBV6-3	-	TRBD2	TGTGCCAGCACTAACCCGGGACTAGCGGGGAGTGAGCAGTTCTTC	CASTNPGLAGSEQFF
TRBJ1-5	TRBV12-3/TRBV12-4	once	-	TGTGCCAGCCGTCAGACCCTGGGACAGCCCCAGCATTTT	CASRQTLGQPQHF
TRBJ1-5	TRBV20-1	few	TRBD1	TGCAGTGCTTTGCAAGGGACAGCTTATAGCAATCAGCCCCAGCATTTT	CSALQGTAYSNQPQHF
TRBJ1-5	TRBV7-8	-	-	TGTGCCAGCAGCCCCACCAGGGTATTAGGACCCCAGCATTTT	CASSPTRVLGPQHF
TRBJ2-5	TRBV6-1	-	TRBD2	TGTGCCAGCAGTCGACCGGGACTAGCGGGACCGCAAGAGACCCAGTACTTC	CASSRPGLAGPQETQYF
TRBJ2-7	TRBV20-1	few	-	TGCAGTGCTCCTGGGGACCACGAGCAGTACTTC	CSAPGDHEQYF
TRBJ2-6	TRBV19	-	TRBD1	TGTGCCAGTAGTATAGCCCCGACAGGGACTGGGGCCAACGTCCTGACTTTC	CASSIAPTGTGANVLTF
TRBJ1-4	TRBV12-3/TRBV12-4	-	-	TGTGCCAGCAGGAAGACCCTAGGGACCCACCTAGAAGGTTTGGCTTTT	CASRKTLGTHLEGLAF
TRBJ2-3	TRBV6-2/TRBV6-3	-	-	TGTGCCAGCAGTTACATGTTAACAGATACGCAGTATTTT	CASSYMLTDTQYF
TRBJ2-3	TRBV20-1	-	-	TGCAGTGCTGCCAGGGCAGATACGCAGTATTTT	CSAARADTQYF
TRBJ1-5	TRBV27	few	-	TGTGCCAGCAGGACGACTCAGGGAGGTCGCAATCAGCCCCAGCATTTT	CASRTTQGGRNQPQHF
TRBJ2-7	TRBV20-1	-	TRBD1	TGCAGTGCTAGTTCCGGGCCTCAGGGGGAAGAGTACTTC	CSASSGPQGEEYF
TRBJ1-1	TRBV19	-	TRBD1	TGTGCCAGTAAGGGGACAGCGAACACTGAAGCTTTCTTT	CASKGTANTEAFF
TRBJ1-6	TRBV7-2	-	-	TGTGCCAGCAGCTTAGAACAGAGGAATTCACCCCTCCACTTT	CASSLEQRNSPLHF
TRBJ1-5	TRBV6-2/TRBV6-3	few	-	TGTGCCAGCAGCGGGGTGATTAATCAGCCCCAGCATTTT	CASSGVINQPQHF
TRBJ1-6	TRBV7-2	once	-	TGTGCCAGCAGCCTGGAGGGGCCACCCCTCCACTTT	CASSLEGPPLHF
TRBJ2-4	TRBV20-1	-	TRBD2	TGCAGTGCGATAGCGGGAGGGAAGGACAAAAACATTCAGTACTTC	CSAIAGGKDKNIQYF
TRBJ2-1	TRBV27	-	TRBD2	TGTGCCAGCAGTTTATTCGGACTAGCCCTGGGGGAGGACAATGAGCAGTTCTTC	CASSLFGLALGEDNEQFF
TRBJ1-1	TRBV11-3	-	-	TGTGCCAGCAGCTTACGTCCCCCAGGCCGCGCTCGGACTGAAGCTTTCTTT	CASSLRPPGRARTEAFF
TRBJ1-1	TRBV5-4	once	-	TGTGCCAGCAGCTTGGGTGGGCAGCGTGAAGCTTTCTTT	CASSLGGQREAFF
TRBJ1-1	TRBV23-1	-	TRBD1	TGCGCCAGCAGTCTCTCCGGGACAGTACTGCCTGGGCTGAACACTGAAGCTTTCTTT	CASSLSGTVLPGLNTEAFF
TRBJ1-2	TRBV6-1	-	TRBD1	TGTGCCAGCAGTAGCCCAGGGACAGCTTTCTATGGCTACACCTTC	CASSSPGTAFYGYTF
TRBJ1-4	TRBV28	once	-	TGTGCCAGCAGTCCCCCGGCGGGGACTAATGAAAAACTGTTTTTT	CASSPPAGTNEKLFF
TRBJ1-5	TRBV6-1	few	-	TGTGCCAGCAGTGATTTGGAAAGGGGGAGCAATCAGCCCCAGCATTTT	CASSDLERGSNQPQHF
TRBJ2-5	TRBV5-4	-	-	TGTGCCAGCAGCTCGATGACTGAAAAAGACGAGACCCAGTACTTC	CASSSMTEKDETQYF
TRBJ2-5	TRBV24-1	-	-	TGTGCCACCAGTGATCAAAGACAGGTCCCGGAGACCCAGTACTTC	CATSDQRQVPETQYF
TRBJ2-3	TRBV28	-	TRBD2	TGTGCCAGCAGTGCACCGGGGACTAGCCTGGTTCCAGATACGCAGTATTTT	CASSAPGTSLVPDTQYF
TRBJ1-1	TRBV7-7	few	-	TGTGCTAGCAGCTTAGCGACCAACACTGAAGCTTTCTTT	CASSLATNTEAFF
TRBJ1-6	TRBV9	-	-	TGTGCCAGCAGCGCCACGCTCCGGACAGCAAATAATTCACCCCTCCACTTT	CASSATLRTANNSPLHF
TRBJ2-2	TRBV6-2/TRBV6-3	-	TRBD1	TGTGCCAGCAGTTACTTTCCGACAGGGGGAGAAGCAAGGACCGGGGAGCTGTTTTTT	CASSYFPTGGEARTGELFF
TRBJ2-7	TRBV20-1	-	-	TGCAGTGCTAGAGGGAACACAGCGCTCCCGGTCGGGTTGAGCGAGCAGTACTTC	CSARGNTALPVGLSEQYF
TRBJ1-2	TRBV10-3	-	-	TGTGCCATCAGTGAGTCCGGGACAACCTACTATGGCTACACCTTC	CAISESGTTYYGYTF
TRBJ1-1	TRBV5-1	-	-	TGCGCCAGCAGCCCCACCGTGCGGAACACTGAAGCTTTCTTT	CASSPTVRNTEAFF
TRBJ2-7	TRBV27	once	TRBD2	TGTGCCAGCAGTTTATCGCGGGGGGCGCGAGAGCAGTACTTC	CASSLSRGAREQYF
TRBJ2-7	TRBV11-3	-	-	TGTGCCAGCAGCTTATCCCACAGCTACGAGCAGTACTTC	CASSLSHSYEQYF
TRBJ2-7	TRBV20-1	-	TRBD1	TGCAGTGCTAGTACCGGGACAGGGGCCCACTACGAGCAGTACTTC	CSASTGTGAHYEQYF
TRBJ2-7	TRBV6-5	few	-	TGTGCCAGCAGTTACTCCGGCGGCGAGCAGTACTTC	CASSYSGGEQYF
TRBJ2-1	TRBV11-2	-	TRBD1	TGTGCCAGCAACCCCTTCAGGGGGCGTAGCTCCTACAATGAGCAGTTCTTC	CASNPFRGRSSYNEQFF
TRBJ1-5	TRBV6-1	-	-	TGTGCCAGCACGCCGTTGCGGATGCAGGGCGGTCAGCCCCAGCATTTT	CASTPLRMQGGQPQHF
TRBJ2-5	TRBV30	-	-	TGTGCCTGGACTGCCAAAGAGACCCAGTACTTC	CAWTAKETQYF
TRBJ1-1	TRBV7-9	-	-	TGTGCCAGCAGCTTAGTAGGGGCTGAAGCTTTCTTT	CASSLVGAEAFF
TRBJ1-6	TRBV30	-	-	TGTGCCGCCACGACAGCGGGAGGTTCACCCCTCCACTTT	CAATTAGGSPLHF
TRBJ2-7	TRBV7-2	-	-	TGTGCCAGCAGCTCCAAGGACGGGCTTGAGCAGTACTTC	CASSSKDGLEQYF
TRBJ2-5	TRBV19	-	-	TGTGCCAGTAGTTCCCCACCTTCCACAGGTCGGGAGACCCAGTACTTC	CASSSPPSTGRETQYF
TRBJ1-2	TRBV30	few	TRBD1	TGTGCCTGGGAAAGGACAGGCAGCTATGGCTACACCTTC	CAWERTGSYGYTF